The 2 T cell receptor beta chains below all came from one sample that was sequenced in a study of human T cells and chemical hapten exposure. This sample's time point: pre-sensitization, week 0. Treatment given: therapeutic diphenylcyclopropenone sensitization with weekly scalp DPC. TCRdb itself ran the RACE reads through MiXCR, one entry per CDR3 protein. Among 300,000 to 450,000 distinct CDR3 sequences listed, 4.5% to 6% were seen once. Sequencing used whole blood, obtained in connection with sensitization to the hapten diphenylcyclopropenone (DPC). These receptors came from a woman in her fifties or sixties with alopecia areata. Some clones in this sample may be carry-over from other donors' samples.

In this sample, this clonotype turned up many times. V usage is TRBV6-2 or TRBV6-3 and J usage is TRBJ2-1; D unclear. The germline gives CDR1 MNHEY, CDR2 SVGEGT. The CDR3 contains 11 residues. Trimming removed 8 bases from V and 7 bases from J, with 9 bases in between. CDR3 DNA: TGTGCCAGCGATGGCCTTAATGAGCAGTTCTTC. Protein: CASDGLNEQFF.

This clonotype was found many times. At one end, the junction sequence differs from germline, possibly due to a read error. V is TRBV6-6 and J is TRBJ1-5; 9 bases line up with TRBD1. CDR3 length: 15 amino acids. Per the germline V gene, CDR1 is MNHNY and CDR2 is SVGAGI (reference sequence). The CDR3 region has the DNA TGTGCCAGCAGTGACTCGGACAGGGGAGGTCAGCCCCAGCATTTT. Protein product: CASSDSDRGGQPQHF.